One sample yielded the 9 T cell receptor beta chains listed below, sequenced in a study of molecular identifiers for immune sequencing clone quantification. Each CDR3 protein gets one entry after TCRdb re-called the PCR reads with MiXCR. The sample includes hundreds of thousands of distinct CDR3 sequences, over 25% seen only once; the top ten take about 0.84%. Sample: naive CD8+ T cells from blood, with Jurkat cell RNA spiked in. The subset is: FACS-sorted CD8+CD4-CCR7+CD45RA+ naive T cells. These TCRs come from a human donor in good health. Some libraries in this study had Jurkat cell RNA spiked in.

This clonotype was counted at least ten times. The chain employs TRBV7-2 and TRBJ2-7; 7 bases are a match to TRBD1. The CDR3 is made up of 14 amino acids. In germline, CDR1 is SGHTA, CDR2 FQGNSA. V was pared by 5 bases and J by 4 bases, with 8 bases of the junction left unmatched. Here the CDR3 reads CASSPGTAPYEQYF. The CDR3 nucleotides are TGTGCCAGCAGCCCGGGGACAGCCCCTTACGAGCAGTACTTC.

This clonotype has ten or more counts. The chain has TRBV9 and TRBJ2-7; 8 nucleotides line up with TRBD2. Per the germline V gene, CDR1 is SGDLS and CDR2 is YYNGEE. The J segment lost 0 bases and the V segment lost 0 bases, leaving 5 bases of the junction unmatched. This CDR3 has 16 residues. CDR3 region: CASSVDAGGPSYEQYF. DNA for the CDR3: TGTGCCAGCAGCGTAGATGCGGGGGGCCCCTCCTACGAGCAGTACTTC.

Many counts were recorded for this clonotype. CDR3: CASSLARRMADTQYF. In DNA form, the CDR3 reads TGTGCCAGCAGCTTAGCAAGGAGGATGGCAGATACGCAGTATTTT. This chain joins TRBV7-2 and TRBJ2-3; D perhaps matches TRBD2 (5 bases). The V and J ends lost 0 bases and 4 bases respectively, with 11 bases between them. CDR1 is SGHTA, CDR2 FQGNSA, per germline. The CDR3 sequence is 15 residues long.

This clonotype was found once. This clone may be a read error of a much larger clone one base away. V usage is TRBV4-3 and J usage is TRBJ2-7, with D hard to call. The CDR3 totals 13 residues. The V gene's germline CDR1 is LGHNA and CDR2 YSLEER. CDR3 amino acids: CASSEELVYEQYF. The DNA of the CDR3 is TGCGCCAGCAGCGAAGAATTGGTTTACGAGCAGTACTTC.

The chain recombines TRBV5-5 with TRBJ2-3; D gene uncertain. The V end was cut by 0 bases, the J end by 6 bases, with 11 bases between. In germline, CDR1 is SGHKS, CDR2 YYEKEE (reference sequence). The CDR3 sequence is 14 residues long. As DNA, the CDR3 is TGTGCCAGCAGCTTGGCCTTGGGGTCGGATACGCAGTATTTT. Translating gives CASSLALGSDTQYF.

Comments on this clonotype: This may come from a read error, since a much larger clone is one base off. This chain joins TRBV7-2 and TRBJ2-3, with 9 bases that match TRBD1. Germline CDR1 reads SGHTA; CDR2 reads FQGNSA. This CDR3 comprises 15 residues. DNA for the CDR3: TGTGCCAGCAGCCCCTTGGGACAGGGCGCAGATATGCAGTATTTT. It translates to CASSPLGQGADMQYF.

There are a few counts of this clonotype. This chain links TRBV20-1 with TRBJ2-3; TRBD2 agrees at 9 bases. Germline CDR1 DFQATT, CDR2 SNEGSKA (reference sequence). The V gene end was trimmed by 3 bases and the J gene end by 2 bases; junction bases not matched to a gene: 9. The CDR3 is 16 amino acids. The CDR3 reads CSARGVAGAPTDTQYF. The CDR3 nucleotides read TGCAGTGCTAGGGGCGTAGCGGGGGCCCCCACAGATACGCAGTATTTT.

The chain links TRBV6-1 to TRBJ1-5; perhaps TRBD1 as D (5 bases). Trimming shortened V by 2 bases and J by 4 bases, and 15 bases separated the two germline ends. The CDR3 runs 16 residues. Germline V gives CDR1 MNHNS, CDR2 SASEGT. CDR3 nucleotide sequence: TGTGCCAGCAGTGAATTTGGCGGGGGGATAAATCAGCCCCAGCATTTT. Translating gives CASSEFGGGINQPQHF.

This clonotype was found a few times. A much larger clone is a single base away; this may be a read error. V usage is TRBV4-1 and J usage is TRBJ2-5; D is undetermined. CDR3 length: 14 amino acids. Looked up from germline, CDR1 is MGHRA and CDR2 is YSYEKL. The DNA for the CDR3 is TGCGCCAGCAGCCAAGATCGCAACCAAGAGGCCCAGTACTTC. It encodes CASSQDRNQEAQYF.